This TCR beta chain was retrieved from a study of T cell responses to AZD1222 COVID-19 vaccine. Study-wide points: There were repertoire samples only from the period after the peak T cell response. Just 6 or 7 AZD1222 recipients were seropositive at baseline. With two AZD1222 doses given, Spike-specific TCR breadth and depth both rose.

Germline values: CDR1 MGHDK, CDR2 SYGVNS. V shed 3 bases, J shed 6 bases, and the junction held 5 bases outside the gene matches. The length of the CDR3 is 13 residues. A note on this clone: The antigen is not known.

Second doses that came at about 4 or about 12 weeks were put together. The protocol was immunoSEQ multiplex PCR, while the TCRdb copy is restricted to in-frame clones and leaves out a portion. The table includes around 60,000 clones, approximately 85% detected once. The starting material was peripheral blood, obtained 28 days after the second AZD1222 dose. This TCR came from an adult who received the AZD1222 COVID-19 vaccine. This chain joins TRBV25-1 and TRBJ2-7, with TRBD1 matching over 7 bases. The CDR3 sequence: CASSDGPGGEQYF. CDR3 sequence (DNA): TGTGCCAGCAGTGATGGGCCAGGGGGCGAGCAGTACTTC.